Below, 5 T cell receptor beta chains from the same sample are listed, as sequenced in a study of T cell repertoires in cytomegalovirus infection. From the reads, TCRdb called clonotypes with MiXCR, one entry per CDR3 protein. The sample has about 260,000 distinct CDR3 sequences, roughly an eighth seen once. The sequenced material came from PBMCs. These receptors originate from a human donor in good health (CMV status not recorded). Some clones in this sample may be carry-over from other donors' samples.

This clonotype was recorded at least ten times. This chain connects TRBV7-9 to TRBJ2-1; 15 nucleotides align to TRBD2. After removal of 2 bases from V and 8 bases from J, the junction contained 13 bases not matched to a gene. CDR1 is SEHNR, CDR2 FQNEAQ, per germline (reference sequence). The CDR3 runs 19 residues. The DNA for the CDR3 is TGTGCCAGCAGCTTACTAGCGCGACCGGGACTAGCGGGAGGTGATGAGCAGTTCTTC. Translating gives CASSLLARPGLAGGDEQFF.

This clonotype was seen more than once but under ten times. The rearrangement joins TRBV7-3 to TRBJ2-3, with 12 bases identical to TRBD2. Germline V gene sequence: CDR1 SGHTA, CDR2 FQGTGA. The trim removed 5 bases at V and 1 base at J, leaving 1 base unmatched. The CDR3 sequence is 15 residues long. The CDR3, as DNA: TGTGCCAGCAGCGGACTAGCGGGGCGCACAGATACGCAGTATTTT. It codes for CASSGLAGRTDTQYF.

This clonotype was detected ten times or more. The chain joins TRBV7-2 to TRBJ1-6; 9 nucleotides align to TRBD1. The CDR3 loop spans 14 amino acids. Germline CDR1 and CDR2: SGHTA and FQGNSA. Germline trimming cut 4 bases from V and 7 bases from J; bases unmatched to any gene: 2. The CDR3 bases are TGTGCCAGCAGCTGGACAGGGGTGAATTCACCCCTCCACTTT. Amino acids: CASSWTGVNSPLHF.

CDR3 nucleotides: TGCGCCGGTCGACAGGCTGGTTCGGCAGATACGCAGTATTTT. Translated: CAGRQAGSADTQYF. The chain uses TRBV5-1 and TRBJ2-3; D might be TRBD1 (6 bases). The V gene lost 10 bases and the J gene lost 4 bases, with 19 bases spanning the gap. In germline, CDR1 is SGHRS, CDR2 YFSETQ. The CDR3 runs to 14 residues.

This clonotype was recorded a few times. V is TRBV4-3 and J is TRBJ1-1; D gene unclear. Trimming cost V 4 bases and J 5 bases, with 14 bases left between them. The CDR3 totals 14 residues. CDR1 is LGHNA, CDR2 YSLEER, per germline. Written as DNA, the CDR3 is TGCGCCAGCAGCCGAGCGGTGGCGAATACTGAAGCTTTCTTT. It codes for CASSRAVANTEAFF.